Shown below are 14 T cell receptor beta chains from a single sample sequenced in a study of blood T cell repertoires in COVID-19. Clones were read by immunoSEQ multiplex PCR, and TCRdb kept only the in-frame ones, dropping some. The sample gives 140,000 to 150,000 clones, around 73% of which show up once; more than 5% is in the top ten. Sequenced: PBMCs or T cells enriched from blood (not recorded which). The receptors originated from a woman aged 45 to 65 who had recovered from COVID-19.

This chain uses TRBV28 with TRBJ1-5; the match to TRBD1 covers 8 bases. From germline, CDR1 is MDHEN and CDR2 SYDVKM. CDR3 length: 16 residues. With 6 bases clipped from V and 5 bases from J, the junction kept 12 bases outside the gene matches. The CDR3, as DNA: TGTGCCAGCAGCTACCGGCAGGGGGCGAGTTATCAGCCCCAGCATTTT. Amino acid sequence: CASSYRQGASYQPQHF. The complete variable domain, with remaining parts taken from reference TRBV28 and TRBJ1-5, reads DVKVTQSSRYLVKRTGEKVFLECVQDMDHENMFWYRQDPGLGLRLIYFSYDVKMKEKGDIPEGYSVSREKKERFSLILESASTNQTSMYLCASSYRQGASYQPQHFGDGTRLSIL.

This clone was seen just once. CDR3 DNA sequence: TGTGCCAGCAGTCCCAGAGGTACAGGACAGGGAGGCTCTGGGGCCAACGTCCTGACTTTC. Its translation: CASSPRGTGQGGSGANVLTF. V gene TRBV6-6 combines with J gene TRBJ2-6; the match to TRBD1 covers 8 bases. The CDR3 is 20 residues long. The germline V gene encodes CDR1 MNHNY and CDR2 SVGAGI (reference sequence). Unmatched junction bases numbered 15, after V lost 5 bases and J lost 0 bases.

This sequence joins TRBV27 and TRBJ2-7; 9 bases map to TRBD1. Germline trimming cut 0 bases from V and 4 bases from J; bases unmatched to any gene: 7. Germline assignment: CDR1 MNHEY and CDR2 SMNVEV (reference sequence). This CDR3 has 16 residues. The CDR3 is CASSLSGQGLAYEQYF. The CDR3 DNA sequence: TGTGCCAGCAGTTTATCGGGACAGGGTCTTGCTTACGAGCAGTACTTC.

DNA of the CDR3: TGTGCCAGCAGCCCCCACGGGAGGAACACTGAAGCTTTCTTT. It translates to CASSPHGRNTEAFF. The chain links TRBV7-8 to TRBJ1-1; D is ambiguous. The CDR3 sequence is 14 residues long. Per germline, CDR1 SGHVS and CDR2 FQNEAQ. The ends were cut back, 5 bases at V and 1 base at J, with 11 bases in the middle. The complete variable domain, with remaining parts taken from reference TRBV7-8 and TRBJ1-1, reads GAGVSQSPRYKVAKRGQDVALRCDPISGHVSLFWYQQALGQGPEFLTYFQNEAQLDKSGLPSDRFFAERPEGSVSTLKIQRTQQEDSAVYLCASSPHGRNTEAFFGQGTRLTVV.

The chain joins TRBV3-1 (or the pseudogene TRBV3-2) to TRBJ2-7; no reliable D call. Trimming shortened V by 0 bases and J by 6 bases, and 3 bases separated the two germline ends. Germline assignment: CDR1 LGHDT and CDR2 YNNKEL (reference sequence). This CDR3 region has 11 residues. The CDR3 spells CASSQELEQYF. For the CDR3, the DNA is TGTGCCAGCAGCCAAGAACTCGAGCAGTACTTC.

This chain connects TRBV7-2 to TRBJ1-3; D is uncertain. Trimming stripped 5 bases from V and 3 bases from J, with 11 bases between. Germline assignment: CDR1 SGHTA and CDR2 FQGNSA. The length of the CDR3 is 14 residues. The CDR3 coding sequence is TGTGCCAGCAGCACGGGGTACAATGGAAACACCATATATTTT. It is translated as CASSTGYNGNTIYF.

The chain has TRBV15 and TRBJ1-2, with D maybe TRBD1 (6 bases). The CDR3 runs to 16 residues. Per germline, CDR1 LNHNV and CDR2 YYDKDF (reference sequence). Trimming pared 3 bases from V and 6 bases from J, leaving 20 bases between. CDR3 protein: CATSSPNRVGVNGYTF. The CDR3 coding sequence is TGTGCCACCAGCAGTCCTAACAGGGTCGGAGTTAATGGCTACACCTTC.

This clone was found once. The chain links TRBV2 to TRBJ1-5; 7 bases align to TRBD1. V shed 6 bases and J 4 bases; nucleotides not matched to a gene: 3. Germline assignment: CDR1 SNHLY and CDR2 FYNNEI. The CDR3 has 13 residues. CDR3 coding DNA: TGTGCCAGCAGGAGACAGGGAAATCAGCCCCAGCATTTT. Protein sequence: CASRRQGNQPQHF.

CDR3 region: CASSSGGIEAFF. The CDR3 coding sequence is TGTGCCAGCAGCTCAGGGGGCATTGAAGCTTTCTTT. The J gene is TRBJ1-1, the V gene TRBV11-2; 8 bases map to TRBD1. The trim removed 4 bases at V and 7 bases at J, leaving 2 bases unmatched. In germline, CDR1 is SGHAT, CDR2 FQNNGV. The CDR3 extends over 12 amino acids.

The rearrangement links TRBV29-1 to TRBJ1-2; a possible D gene is TRBD1 (6 bases). Germline loops: CDR1 SQVTM, CDR2 ANQGSEA. The germline V and J ends were trimmed by 2 bases and 8 bases, with 9 bases remaining between them. The CDR3 contains 11 residues. The CDR3 bases are TGCAGCGTTGAACAGGGGATCGGCTACACCTTC. Encoded protein: CSVEQGIGYTF.

The chain employs TRBV4-1 and TRBJ1-3; the D gene is possibly TRBD1 (6 bases). V was clipped by 3 bases and J by 4 bases, with 10 bases between them. Germline CDR1 reads MGHRA; CDR2 reads YSYEKL. The CDR3 consists of 14 residues. CDR3 nucleotides: TGCGCCAGCAGCCAGACGCAGGGGGGAAACACCATATATTTT. Encoded protein: CASSQTQGGNTIYF.

V usage is TRBV5-1 and J usage is TRBJ1-5; D call uncertain. The CDR3 consists of 14 residues. V was clipped by 4 bases and J by 4 bases, with 12 bases between them. CDR1 and CDR2 from the germline V gene are SGHRS and YFSETQ. CDR3 DNA: TGCGCCAGCAGCCGGGATGCGGGAAATCAGCCCCAGCATTTT. Its protein is CASSRDAGNQPQHF.

As for this clone: The sample contains more than one DNA sequence encoding this CDR3. This chain links TRBV7-9 with TRBJ1-5; D is possibly TRBD1 (6 bases). Germline V CDR1 and CDR2: SEHNR, FQNEAQ (reference sequence). The CDR3 runs 12 residues. The V end lost 2 bases, the J end lost 7 bases, and 6 bases lay between the germline ends. This CDR3 is CASSLRGQPQHF. CDR3 nucleotides: TGTGCCAGCAGCTTAAGGGGGCAGCCCCAGCATTTT.

This chain uses TRBV7-9 with TRBJ1-2, with 7 bases identical to TRBD1. Germline V gene lookup returns CDR1 SEHNR and CDR2 FQNEAQ (reference sequence). This CDR3 contains 15 residues. J gave up 2 bases and V 5 bases, and 8 bases lay outside the gene matches. The CDR3, as DNA: TGTGCCAGCAGCCGGGACAGAAACCCAAACTATGGCTACACCTTC. It translates to CASSRDRNPNYGYTF.